This T cell receptor beta chain is from a study of shared clonotypes between healthy human individuals. Germline V gene data show CDR1 as SNHLY and CDR2 as FYNNEI. The CDR3 covers 14 residues. V was pared by 3 bases and J by 6 bases, with 14 bases between. Study observations and caveats: Naive subsets tended to show greater estimated richness than memory subsets. Sampling covered nothing but blood. Tissue TCR repertoires likely differ from those found in blood. For naive CD4 cells, 4% to 5% of clonotypes were shared across a handful of donors.

Running of the assay took place at deep level. TCRdb's copy holds only in-frame clones and misses some; the assay was immunoSEQ multiplex PCR. This sample has under 2,500,000 clones; 95% occur once, and the top ten carry over 0.1%. Points on this clone: What it binds is unknown.

This receptor was obtained from a man aged 18-30 years in good health. This sequence joins TRBV2 and TRBJ1-2, with a weak D call TRBD1 (5 bases). Sequenced material: naive CD4+ T cells sorted from blood. Regarding subset: CD45RA+ positively selected. Written as DNA, the CDR3 is TGTGCCAGCAGTGACGGATATATAGGGGATGGCTACACCTTC. Its translation: CASSDGYIGDGYTF.